The present T cell receptor beta chain was sequenced within a study of control samples from healthy donors and cancer patients. Sequenced by immunoSEQ multiplex PCR; TCRdb stores in-frame clones only, minus some. The top ten clones hold about 14% of a sample with 160,000 or so clones, approximately 94% of them seen once. This clone was seen only a few times. Germline V CDR1 and CDR2: MGHRA, YSYEKL. The CDR3 loop spans 16 amino acids. V was cut by 1 base and J by 3 bases, with 13 bases left in between. The rearrangement links TRBV4-1 to TRBJ1-5; D is uncertain. The receptor's source is a man aged 55 to 69 with colorectal cancer. The sample consisted of PBMCs. This CDR3 reads CASSQAFGRANQPQHF. CDR3 sequence (DNA): TGCGCCAGCAGCCAAGCCTTTGGACGGGCCAATCAGCCCCAGCATTTT.